This is a list of T cell receptor beta chains from one sample in a study of cytomegalovirus exposure and HLA in healthy donors. Produced via immunoSEQ multiplex PCR; TCRdb's table is partial and in-frame only. The sample consists of approximately 140,000 clones, about 85% of them appearing once. Sequenced: PBMCs. These receptors originate from a human donor in good health. Both conserved end residues are part of each CDR3. Each record gives: J gene, clone size, V gene, D gene, CDR3 protein, CDR3 DNA. A D gene is named only where the DNA matches it firmly. Clone size appears in some rows only: once, few, many, or a class for an expanded clone.

j_gene: TRBJ1-3
abundance: once
v_gene: TRBV5-1
d_gene: NA
CDR3aa: CASSSGSGNTIYF
CDR3nt: TGCGCCAGCAGCTCCGGCTCTGGAAACACCATATATTTT

j_gene: TRBJ2-7
abundance: NA
v_gene: TRBV6-5
d_gene: NA
CDR3aa: CASSYSGGVLYEQYF
CDR3nt: TGTGCCAGCAGTTACTCTGGAGGAGTTCTGTACGAGCAGTACTTC

j_gene: TRBJ2-1
abundance: NA
v_gene: TRBV6-5
d_gene: NA
CDR3aa: CASSYFGPNNEQFF
CDR3nt: TGTGCCAGCAGTTACTTCGGTCCAAACAATGAGCAGTTCTTC

j_gene: TRBJ1-3
abundance: NA
v_gene: TRBV7-8
d_gene: NA
CDR3aa: CASSSKRGNTIYF
CDR3nt: TGTGCCAGCAGCTCGAAGAGGGGAAACACCATATATTTT

j_gene: TRBJ1-5
abundance: NA
v_gene: TRBV5-4
d_gene: NA
CDR3aa: CASSSQGSQPQHF
CDR3nt: TGTGCCAGCAGCTCACAGGGTAGTCAGCCCCAGCATTTT

j_gene: TRBJ1-2
abundance: NA
v_gene: TRBV7-9
d_gene: NA
CDR3aa: CASSSQAEYYGYTF
CDR3nt: TGTGCCAGCAGCTCCCAGGCAGAATACTATGGCTACACCTTC

j_gene: TRBJ1-2
abundance: NA
v_gene: TRBV5-1
d_gene: TRBD1
CDR3aa: CASSLGTGGLYGYTF
CDR3nt: TGCGCCAGCAGCTTGGGGACAGGGGGCCTCTATGGCTACACCTTC

j_gene: TRBJ1-2
abundance: NA
v_gene: TRBV7-2
d_gene: TRBD1
CDR3aa: CASSSTTRQGVYGYTF
CDR3nt: TGTGCCAGCAGCTCTACCACCCGACAGGGGGTCTATGGCTACACCTTC

j_gene: TRBJ2-1
abundance: NA
v_gene: TRBV4-1
d_gene: NA
CDR3aa: CASSQAGVPYNEQFF
CDR3nt: TGCGCCAGCAGCCAAGCGGGAGTTCCCTACAATGAGCAGTTCTTC

j_gene: TRBJ2-3
abundance: NA
v_gene: TRBV7-2
d_gene: NA
CDR3aa: CASSVAGSTSNTQYF
CDR3nt: TGTGCCAGCAGCGTCGCAGGAAGCACATCAAATACGCAGTATTTT

j_gene: TRBJ2-2
abundance: NA
v_gene: TRBV27
d_gene: TRBD2
CDR3aa: CASSFGRVGLAGGPGVNTGELFF
CDR3nt: TGTGCCAGCAGTTTTGGCAGGGTGGGACTAGCGGGAGGGCCGGGTGTGAACACCGGGGAGCTGTTTTTT

j_gene: TRBJ2-3
abundance: NA
v_gene: TRBV27
d_gene: NA
CDR3aa: CASSLVRSTDTQYF
CDR3nt: TGTGCCAGCAGTTTGGTCAGAAGCACAGATACGCAGTATTTT

j_gene: TRBJ2-3
abundance: NA
v_gene: TRBV7-9
d_gene: NA
CDR3aa: CASSLVSSLEVDTQYF
CDR3nt: TGTGCCAGCAGCTTAGTTAGTAGCCTGGAGGTGGATACGCAGTATTTT

j_gene: TRBJ1-1
abundance: NA
v_gene: TRBV5-4
d_gene: NA
CDR3aa: CASSSQGRETEAFF
CDR3nt: TGTGCCAGCAGCTCACAAGGACGGGAGACTGAAGCTTTCTTT

j_gene: TRBJ1-5
abundance: once
v_gene: TRBV27
d_gene: NA
CDR3aa: CASSSSGGNQPQHF
CDR3nt: TGTGCCAGCAGTTCGTCGGGGGGCAATCAGCCCCAGCATTTT

j_gene: TRBJ2-7
abundance: NA
v_gene: TRBV10-3
d_gene: NA
CDR3aa: CAISESTGMGYEQYF
CDR3nt: TGTGCCATCAGTGAGAGTACGGGGATGGGCTACGAGCAGTACTTC

j_gene: TRBJ1-1
abundance: NA
v_gene: TRBV19
d_gene: NA
CDR3aa: CASRGNVVAEAFF
CDR3nt: TGTGCTAGCCGAGGGAACGTTGTGGCTGAAGCTTTCTTT

j_gene: TRBJ1-6
abundance: NA
v_gene: TRBV7-9
d_gene: NA
CDR3aa: CASSRVERASPLHF
CDR3nt: TGTGCCAGCAGCCGGGTGGAGCGGGCTTCACCCCTCCACTTT

j_gene: TRBJ1-1
abundance: NA
v_gene: TRBV28
d_gene: TRBD1
CDR3aa: CASSRDRGNTEAFF
CDR3nt: TGTGCCAGCAGTCGCGACAGGGGGAACACTGAAGCTTTCTTT

j_gene: TRBJ2-1
abundance: NA
v_gene: TRBV7-2
d_gene: NA
CDR3aa: CASSLEDNNEQFF
CDR3nt: TGTGCCAGCAGCTTAGAGGACAACAATGAGCAGTTCTTC

j_gene: TRBJ2-3
abundance: NA
v_gene: TRBV19
d_gene: TRBD2
CDR3aa: CASSIVASGRADTQYF
CDR3nt: TGTGCCAGTAGTATAGTGGCTAGCGGGAGAGCAGATACGCAGTATTTT

j_gene: TRBJ2-3
abundance: few
v_gene: TRBV30
d_gene: NA
CDR3aa: CAWTPTDTQYF
CDR3nt: TGTGCCTGGACTCCTACAGATACGCAGTATTTT

j_gene: TRBJ1-1
abundance: NA
v_gene: TRBV25-1
d_gene: NA
CDR3aa: CASSEWGRGEHTEAFF
CDR3nt: TGTGCCAGCAGTGAATGGGGGAGGGGAGAACACACTGAAGCTTTCTTT

j_gene: TRBJ1-3
abundance: NA
v_gene: TRBV30
d_gene: NA
CDR3aa: CAWGLAGNTIYF
CDR3nt: TGTGCCTGGGGGCTGGCAGGAAACACCATATATTTT

j_gene: TRBJ2-1
abundance: NA
v_gene: TRBV5-1
d_gene: TRBD1
CDR3aa: CASSSRDRGKNEQFF
CDR3nt: TGCGCCAGCAGCTCCCGGGACAGGGGGAAGAATGAGCAGTTCTTC

j_gene: TRBJ2-7
abundance: few
v_gene: TRBV27
d_gene: TRBD2
CDR3aa: CASSRRPRGGQYF
CDR3nt: TGTGCCAGCAGTAGACGGCCACGGGGGGGGCAGTACTTC

j_gene: TRBJ2-1
abundance: NA
v_gene: TRBV12-5
d_gene: TRBD2
CDR3aa: CASGLGLAGGSYNEQFF
CDR3nt: TGTGCTAGTGGTTTGGGTCTAGCGGGGGGCTCCTACAATGAGCAGTTCTTC

j_gene: TRBJ1-5
abundance: few
v_gene: TRBV2
d_gene: TRBD1
CDR3aa: CASSEQGDGRQHF
CDR3nt: TGTGCCAGCAGTGAACAGGGGGACGGTCGCCAGCATTTT

j_gene: TRBJ2-3
abundance: few
v_gene: TRBV7-3
d_gene: TRBD1
CDR3aa: CASSSPDRVEDTQYF
CDR3nt: TGTGCCAGCAGCTCCCCGGACAGGGTAGAAGATACGCAGTATTTT

j_gene: TRBJ2-7
abundance: NA
v_gene: TRBV7-2
d_gene: NA
CDR3aa: CASSLDRGSSYEQYF
CDR3nt: TGTGCCAGCAGCTTAGATAGGGGTTCGTCCTACGAGCAGTACTTC

j_gene: TRBJ1-2
abundance: NA
v_gene: TRBV2
d_gene: NA
CDR3aa: CASSEGGEQGRYTF
CDR3nt: TGTGCCAGCAGTGAAGGTGGCGAACAGGGTCGCTACACCTTC

j_gene: TRBJ2-1
abundance: NA
v_gene: TRBV7-2
d_gene: TRBD2
CDR3aa: CASSPGLAVMVNEQFF
CDR3nt: TGTGCCAGCAGCCCCGGACTAGCGGTGATGGTCAATGAGCAGTTCTTC

j_gene: TRBJ2-2
abundance: NA
v_gene: TRBV5-8
d_gene: TRBD1
CDR3aa: CASRLTGSGELFF
CDR3nt: TGTGCCAGCAGATTGACAGGGTCCGGGGAGCTGTTTTTT

j_gene: TRBJ1-6
abundance: few
v_gene: TRBV21-1
d_gene: NA
CDR3aa: CASSKARRERSPLHF
CDR3nt: TGTGCCAGCAGCAAAGCGCGGAGGGAACGGTCACCCCTCCACTTT

j_gene: TRBJ2-3
abundance: NA
v_gene: TRBV5-1
d_gene: TRBD1
CDR3aa: CASSPDRGTDTQYF
CDR3nt: TGCGCCAGCAGTCCGGACAGGGGAACAGATACGCAGTATTTT

j_gene: TRBJ1-2
abundance: few
v_gene: TRBV2
d_gene: NA
CDR3aa: CASSPVPRDGYTF
CDR3nt: TGTGCCAGCAGTCCCGTACCCAGGGATGGCTACACCTTC

j_gene: TRBJ2-1
abundance: NA
v_gene: TRBV5-8
d_gene: NA
CDR3aa: CASSFSGGNEQFF
CDR3nt: TGTGCCAGCAGCTTCAGCGGTGGGAATGAGCAGTTCTTC

j_gene: TRBJ1-2
abundance: few
v_gene: TRBV28
d_gene: TRBD1
CDR3aa: CASRGQAEGYGYTF
CDR3nt: TGTGCCAGCAGAGGACAGGCTGAGGGGTATGGCTACACCTTC

j_gene: TRBJ1-2
abundance: once
v_gene: TRBV9
d_gene: TRBD1
CDR3aa: CASSVFRDRNYGYTF
CDR3nt: TGTGCCAGCAGCGTCTTCCGGGACAGGAACTATGGCTACACCTTC

j_gene: TRBJ2-1
abundance: once
v_gene: TRBV7-8
d_gene: TRBD2
CDR3aa: CASSPSGTSVDEQFF
CDR3nt: TGTGCCAGCAGCCCCTCCGGGACTAGCGTCGATGAGCAGTTCTTC

j_gene: TRBJ2-3
abundance: NA
v_gene: TRBV7-2
d_gene: NA
CDR3aa: CASSFSENTQYF
CDR3nt: TGTGCCAGCAGCTTCTCCGAGAATACGCAGTATTTT

j_gene: TRBJ1-3
abundance: NA
v_gene: TRBV30
d_gene: NA
CDR3aa: CAWSALWGGVGNTIYF
CDR3nt: TGTGCCTGGAGCGCCCTTTGGGGGGGGGTTGGAAACACCATATATTTT

j_gene: TRBJ2-3
abundance: NA
v_gene: TRBV5-6
d_gene: TRBD2
CDR3aa: CASSLELGGVRTDTQYF
CDR3nt: TGTGCCAGCAGCTTGGAATTGGGGGGGGTTCGCACAGATACGCAGTATTTT

j_gene: TRBJ1-2
abundance: once
v_gene: TRBV28
d_gene: NA
CDR3aa: CASSRAGDGYTF
CDR3nt: TGTGCCAGCAGTAGGGCGGGAGATGGCTACACCTTC

j_gene: TRBJ2-3
abundance: NA
v_gene: TRBV5-1
d_gene: NA
CDR3aa: CASSLGLNQGRTDTQYF
CDR3nt: TGCGCCAGCAGCTTGGGCCTAAACCAGGGGAGAACAGATACGCAGTATTTT

j_gene: TRBJ1-4
abundance: NA
v_gene: TRBV9
d_gene: TRBD1
CDR3aa: CASSVEGQTGEKLFF
CDR3nt: TGTGCCAGCAGCGTAGAGGGACAGACGGGGGAAAAACTGTTTTTT

j_gene: TRBJ1-5
abundance: once
v_gene: TRBV9
d_gene: TRBD1
CDR3aa: CASSATGGQPQHF
CDR3nt: TGTGCCAGCAGCGCTACAGGGGGACAGCCCCAGCATTTT

j_gene: TRBJ1-1
abundance: NA
v_gene: TRBV19
d_gene: NA
CDR3aa: CASSRQQGEAFF
CDR3nt: TGTGCCAGTAGTAGACAGCAAGGTGAAGCTTTCTTT

j_gene: TRBJ1-1
abundance: NA
v_gene: TRBV14
d_gene: TRBD1
CDR3aa: CASSQRTGKDTEAFF
CDR3nt: TGTGCCAGCAGCCAACGGACAGGGAAGGACACTGAAGCTTTCTTT

j_gene: TRBJ2-2
abundance: NA
v_gene: TRBV5-1
d_gene: NA
CDR3aa: CASSPQTRGPTGELFF
CDR3nt: TGCGCCAGCAGTCCCCAGACCAGGGGTCCGACCGGGGAGCTGTTTTTT